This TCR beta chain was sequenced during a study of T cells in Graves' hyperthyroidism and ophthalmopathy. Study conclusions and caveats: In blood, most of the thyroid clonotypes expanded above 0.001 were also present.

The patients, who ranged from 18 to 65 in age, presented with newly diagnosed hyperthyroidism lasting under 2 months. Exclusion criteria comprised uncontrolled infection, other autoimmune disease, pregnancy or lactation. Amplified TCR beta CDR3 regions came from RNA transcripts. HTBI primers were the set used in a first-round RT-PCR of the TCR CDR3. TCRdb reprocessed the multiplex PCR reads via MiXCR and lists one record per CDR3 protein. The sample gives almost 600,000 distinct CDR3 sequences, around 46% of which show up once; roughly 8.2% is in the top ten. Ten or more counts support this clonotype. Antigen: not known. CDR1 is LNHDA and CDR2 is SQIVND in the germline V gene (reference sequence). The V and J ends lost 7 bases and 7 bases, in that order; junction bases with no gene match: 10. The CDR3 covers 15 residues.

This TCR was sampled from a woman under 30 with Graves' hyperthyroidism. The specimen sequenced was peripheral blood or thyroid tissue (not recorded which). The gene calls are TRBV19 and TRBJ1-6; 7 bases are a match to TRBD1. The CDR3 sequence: CASTKTGTRNSPLHF. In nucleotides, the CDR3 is TGTGCCAGTACCAAGACAGGGACGCGAAATTCACCCCTCCACTTT.